Listed here are 9 T cell receptor beta chains from one sample, sequenced in a study of blood T cell repertoires in COVID-19. Generated by immunoSEQ multiplex PCR, the TCRdb table keeps only in-frame clones and is missing some. The top ten clones hold more than 1.5% of a sample with approximately 200,000 clones, about 87% of them seen once. The sample was peripheral blood. These receptor sequences come from an older man with acute or convalescent COVID-19.

The chain uses TRBV10-3 and TRBJ1-1, with 9 positions matching TRBD1. Germline V lookup: CDR1 ENHRY, CDR2 SYGVKD. The CDR3 loop spans 13 amino acids. Trimming cost V 9 bases and J 1 base; bases outside gene matches: 3. The CDR3: CAITDRGNTEAFF. The DNA for the CDR3 is TGTGCCATTACGGACAGGGGGAACACTGAAGCTTTCTTT.

This clone was seen a single time. J is TRBJ1-5 and V is TRBV6-4, with 9 positions matching TRBD1. This CDR3 is built from 13 residues. After removal of 4 bases from V and 6 bases from J, the junction contained 1 base not matched to a gene. The V gene's germline CDR1 is MRHNA and CDR2 SNTAGT. The CDR3 region has the DNA TGTGCCAGCAGTGTGGACAGGGGTCAGCCCCAGCATTTT. Amino acid sequence: CASSVDRGQPQHF.

The J gene is TRBJ2-2, the V gene TRBV13; TRBD2 matches at 7 bases. The CDR3 length is 16 residues. Germline trimming cut 0 bases from V and 3 bases from J; bases unmatched to any gene: 4. The germline V gene has CDR1 PRHDT and CDR2 FYEKMQ (reference sequence). CDR3: CASSLGGRADTGELFF. In DNA, the CDR3 is TGTGCCAGCAGCTTAGGTGGGAGGGCCGACACCGGGGAGCTGTTTTTT.

The chain combines TRBV2 with TRBJ1-2, with TRBD1 matching 8 bases. Trimming cost V 6 bases and J 7 bases; bases outside gene matches: 13. CDR3 size: 15 residues. The germline V gene has CDR1 SNHLY and CDR2 FYNNEI. CDR3 residues: CASSPGTGVRSGYTF. CDR3 coding DNA: TGTGCCAGCAGCCCCGGGACAGGTGTCAGAAGTGGCTACACCTTC.

V usage is TRBV18 and J usage is TRBJ2-7; 7 nucleotides line up with TRBD1. Germline-derived CDR1 and CDR2 are KGHSH and LQKENI. V shed 10 bases and J 1 base; nucleotides not matched to a gene: 13. There are 15 residues in the CDR3. The CDR3 nucleotides are TGTGCCACCTCTTATCAGGGACAGCCATCCTACGAGCAGTACTTC. Translating it yields CATSYQGQPSYEQYF.

The CDR3 nucleotides are TGTGCCACCGGGAGTATTGGGGACACAGATACGCAGTATTTT. Translating gives CATGSIGDTDTQYF. This chain joins TRBV10-3 and TRBJ2-3; weak D call: TRBD2 (6 bases). CDR1 and CDR2 (germline): ENHRY, SYGVKD. There are 14 residues in the CDR3. V lost 10 bases and J lost 2, with 16 bases in between.

Here the CDR3 reads CASSLQGNTGELFF. CDR3 coding DNA: TGTGCCAGCAGCTTACAGGGGAACACCGGGGAGCTGTTTTTT. The chain joins TRBV5-5 to TRBJ2-2; TRBD1 might be the D (6 bases). V lost 2 bases, J lost 1 base, and 6 bases lay in between. Germline assignment: CDR1 SGHKS and CDR2 YYEKEE (reference sequence). This CDR3 has 14 residues.

This clone was counted a single time. This chain connects TRBV9 to TRBJ2-1; D not certain. The ends were cut back, 0 bases at V and 5 bases at J, with 9 bases in the middle. Per the germline V gene, CDR1 is SGDLS and CDR2 is YYNGEE. The CDR3 length is 14 residues. The CDR3 nucleotides are TGTGCCAGCAGCGTAGCTTCTTACAACAATGAGCAGTTCTTC. Amino acid sequence: CASSVASYNNEQFF.

CDR3 residues: CASSVTGAGYNEQFF. CDR3 coding DNA: TGTGCCAGCAGCGTAACGGGAGCGGGATACAATGAGCAGTTCTTC. V gene TRBV9 combines with J gene TRBJ2-1; 7 bases match TRBD2. CDR1 is SGDLS, CDR2 YYNGEE, per germline. The ends lost 1 base at V and 4 bases at J; junction bases unmatched: 5. The CDR3 has 15 amino acids.